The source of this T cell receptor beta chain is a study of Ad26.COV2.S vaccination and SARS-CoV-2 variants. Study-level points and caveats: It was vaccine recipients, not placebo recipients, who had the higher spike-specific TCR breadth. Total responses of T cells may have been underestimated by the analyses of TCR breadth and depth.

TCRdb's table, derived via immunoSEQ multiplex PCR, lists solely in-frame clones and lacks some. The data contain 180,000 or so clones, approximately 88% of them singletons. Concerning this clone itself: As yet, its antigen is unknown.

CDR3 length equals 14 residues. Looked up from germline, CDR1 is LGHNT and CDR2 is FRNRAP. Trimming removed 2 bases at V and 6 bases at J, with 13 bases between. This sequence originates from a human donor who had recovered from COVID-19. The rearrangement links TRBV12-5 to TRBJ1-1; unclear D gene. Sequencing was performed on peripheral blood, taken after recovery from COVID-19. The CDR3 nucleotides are TGTGCTAGTGGTTTGCCCCCTATGGGTCCTGAAGCTTTCTTT. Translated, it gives CASGLPPMGPEAFF.